The 18 T cell receptor beta chains presented below share a single source sample, sequenced in a study of blood T cell repertoires in COVID-19. The method was immunoSEQ multiplex PCR; TCRdb's version includes in-frame clones alone and lacks a portion of them. The sample comprises about 220,000 clones, 80% to 90% of which are singletons, and under 3% rests with the top ten. Sequences were obtained from peripheral blood. The receptors shown here come from a woman aged 40 to 50 with active or convalescent COVID-19.

This clone was seen a few times. The chain recombines TRBV21-1 with TRBJ2-7; TRBD2, the table's D call, was not compared with the DNA. TRBV21-1 is a pseudogene locus. The CDR3 runs 14 residues. CDR3 nucleotide sequence: TGTGCCAGCAGCAAAACGGGTATGGTTTACGAGCAGTACTTC. This encodes CASSKTGMVYEQYF.

V usage is TRBV13 and J usage is TRBJ1-6; TRBD1 agrees at 8 bases. With 6 bases clipped from V and 9 bases from J, the junction kept 7 bases outside the gene matches. CDR3 length: 14 residues. Per germline, CDR1 PRHDT and CDR2 FYEKMQ (reference sequence). Written as DNA, the CDR3 is TGTGCCAGCAGGTTGACAGGGGACGTTTCACCCCTCCACTTT. Its protein product is CASRLTGDVSPLHF.

The V gene is TRBV10-1, the J gene TRBJ1-5, with unresolved D. Deletions cut 3 bases from V and 3 bases from J, with 15 bases between. Germline values: CDR1 WNHNN, CDR2 SYGVQD (reference sequence). The CDR3 has 16 residues. For the CDR3, the DNA is TGCGCCAGCAGTGAATCGGTTAGGCGGGACAATCAGCCCCAGCATTTT. Its protein product is CASSESVRRDNQPQHF.

On this clone itself: Distinct nucleotide sequences in the sample also encode this CDR3. V gene TRBV5-8 combines with J gene TRBJ1-2; D is unclear. The CDR3 covers 13 residues. Germline V gene lookup returns CDR1 SGHTS and CDR2 YDEGEE. Between the trimmed V and J ends, which lost 4 bases and 3 bases, there was a span of 10 bases. Here the CDR3 DNA reads TGTGCCAGCAGCCCGACGGGTCACTATGGCTACACCTTC. This sequence encodes CASSPTGHYGYTF.

This clone was seen a single time. This chain uses TRBV4-2 with TRBJ2-7, with TRBD2 matching over 11 bases. V was pared by 0 bases and J by 0 bases, with 4 bases of the junction left unmatched. This CDR3 is built from 17 residues. CDR1 LGHNA and CDR2 YNFKEQ come from the germline V gene. The CDR3 DNA reads as TGTGCCAGCAGCCAAGATGGAGGGACTAGCGGCTCCTACGAGCAGTACTTC. It encodes CASSQDGGTSGSYEQYF.

The genes are TRBV2 and TRBJ2-5, with 8 bases fitting TRBD1. J lost 6 bases, V lost 8 bases, and 14 bases had no gene match. There are 15 residues in the CDR3. Germline CDR1 and CDR2: SNHLY and FYNNEI. The CDR3 loop reads CASRVLPGQEKTQYF. The CDR3 DNA reads as TGTGCCAGCCGGGTACTACCGGGACAGGAAAAGACCCAGTACTTC.

This chain connects TRBV5-1 to TRBJ2-2, with TRBD1 as a possible D gene (6 bases). The germline gives CDR1 SGHRS, CDR2 YFSETQ. CDR3 length: 15 residues. V lost 0 bases and J lost 9, with 15 bases in between. The CDR3 DNA reads as TGCGCCAGCAGCTTGGATCAGGGGCGAAATCGGGAGCTGTTTTTT. This translates into CASSLDQGRNRELFF. Combining the CDR3 with reference TRBV5-1 and TRBJ2-2 gives the whole variable domain KAGVTQTPRYLIKTRGQQVTLSCSPISGHRSVSWYQQTPGQGLQFLFEYFSETQRNKGNFPGRFSGRQFSNSRSEMNVSTLELGDSALYLCASSLDQGRNRELFFGEGSRLTVL.

The chain links TRBV10-1 to TRBJ2-7, with 7 positions matching TRBD2. The germline gives CDR1 WNHNN, CDR2 SYGVQD (reference sequence). The V segment lost 0 bases and the J segment 0 bases; nucleotides outside the gene matches: 5. The CDR3 sequence is 16 residues long. Written as DNA, the CDR3 is TGCGCCAGCAGTGAGTCCGGCGGGGGATGCTCCTACGAGCAGTACTTC. As protein: CASSESGGGCSYEQYF.

The genes are TRBV15 and TRBJ1-2, with 9 bases fitting TRBD1. With 5 bases clipped from V and 3 bases from J, the junction kept 4 bases outside the gene matches. The CDR3 consists of 14 residues. Germline V gene lookup returns CDR1 LNHNV and CDR2 YYDKDF (reference sequence). CDR3 in DNA: TGTGCCACCAGCCCGGACAGGGGAGACTATGGCTACACCTTC. This encodes CATSPDRGDYGYTF.

The chain links TRBV3-1 (or the pseudogene TRBV3-2) to TRBJ1-5, with a possible D match to TRBD1 (5 bases). Germline CDR1 is LGHDT and CDR2 is YNNKEL (reference sequence). With 1 base removed from V and 4 bases from J, the gap between germline ends came to 11 bases. The CDR3 covers 15 residues. The CDR3 loop is CASSQGRRGNQPQHF. CDR3 in DNA: TGTGCCAGCAGCCAAGGACGGCGGGGGAATCAGCCCCAGCATTTT.

The chain uses TRBV6-5 and TRBJ2-7; D may be TRBD1 (6 bases). CDR1 and CDR2 (germline): MNHEY, SVGAGI. V gave up 2 bases and J gave up 3 bases, with 14 bases separating them. The CDR3 is made up of 15 amino acids. CDR3 in DNA: TGTGCCAGCAGTTACGTGGGGGCATTGATCTACGAGCAGTACTTC. Protein sequence: CASSYVGALIYEQYF.

This clone has just one count. This chain joins TRBV24-1 and TRBJ2-3, with a weak D call TRBD1 (6 bases). Germline values: CDR1 KGHDR, CDR2 SFDVKD. The CDR3 totals 16 residues. V lost 3 bases to trimming and J lost 0 bases, with 12 bases between them. CDR3 residues: CATSDRTASSTDTQYF. The DNA of the CDR3 is TGTGCCACCAGTGATCGGACAGCCAGTAGCACAGATACGCAGTATTTT.

The genes are TRBV19 and TRBJ2-1; D may be TRBD2 (6 bases). V was shortened by 1 base and J by 4 bases, with 8 bases between the two germline ends. This CDR3 contains 14 residues. Germline V CDR1 and CDR2: LNHDA, SQIVND (reference sequence). CDR3 in DNA: TGTGCCAGTAGTATAGCGGGAGTTTACAATGAGCAGTTCTTC. It yields the protein CASSIAGVYNEQFF.

The chain recombines TRBV12-5 with TRBJ2-3; 8 bases are shared with TRBD1. Germline lookup yields CDR1 LGHNT and CDR2 FRNRAP. V trimming: 2 bases; J trimming: 0 bases; junction bases outside the gene matches: 10. This CDR3 is built from 18 residues. The CDR3 here is CASGLTPTGAFSTDTQYF. DNA for the CDR3: TGTGCTAGTGGTTTGACCCCGACAGGGGCCTTTAGCACAGATACGCAGTATTTT.

J is TRBJ2-3 and V is TRBV9, with D perhaps matching TRBD2 (5 bases). With 4 bases removed from V and 3 bases from J, the gap between germline ends came to 15 bases. CDR1 and CDR2 (germline): SGDLS, YYNGEE. CDR3 length equals 15 residues. The CDR3 sequence: CASSRRGSWTDTQYF. The CDR3 DNA reads TGTGCCAGCAGCCGCCGAGGGTCTTGGACAGATACGCAGTATTTT.

Points on this clone: The junction and the germline gene differ at one end; a read error may be behind it. The CDR3 spells CASSPGDTLSYEQYF. In DNA, the CDR3 is TGTGCTAGCAGCCCGGGAGACACCCTCTCCTACGAGCAGTACTTC. V and J are TRBV7-7 and TRBJ2-7, with D perhaps matching TRBD2 (6 bases). The CDR3 runs to 15 residues. Germline V gives CDR1 SSHAT, CDR2 FNYEAQ (reference sequence).

The V call is TRBV25-1, the J call TRBJ2-7; TRBD2 agrees at 10 bases. This CDR3 region has 17 residues. Germline lookup yields CDR1 MGHDK and CDR2 SYGVNS. Germline trimming cut 6 bases from V and 1 base from J; bases unmatched to any gene: 12. The CDR3 loop reads CASSDPGLAEGSYEQYF. CDR3 bases: TGTGCCAGCAGCGACCCCGGACTAGCGGAGGGGTCCTACGAGCAGTACTTC.

J is TRBJ2-7 and V is TRBV30; the D gene is possibly TRBD2 (6 bases). Trimming cost V 0 bases and J 2 bases, with 11 bases left between them. The CDR3 contains 14 residues. The V gene's germline CDR1 is GTSNPN and CDR2 SVGIG (reference sequence). CDR3 nucleotides: TGTGCCTGGAGTGTCCCTAGCGTACCCTACGAGCAGTACTTC. It is translated as CAWSVPSVPYEQYF.